This TCR beta chain was recorded in a study of T cell responses to AZD1222 COVID-19 vaccine (dated by TCRdb to about 2021). Broadly, across the study: TCR sequencing was performed for more than 230 trial participants, of whom about 210 were given two doses of AZD1222 and some 25 were given two doses of MenACWY control vaccine. Trial participants were enrolled into age subgroups of 18-55, 56-69 and 70-plus years, which contained roughly 140, 27 and 60 TCR-sequenced participants, respectively.

Explained via the paper, the time point label denotes: about 28 days (+/-7) after the second vaccine dose. AZD1222 recipients whose second dose came at about 4 weeks and those whose second dose came at about 12 weeks were combined into one group, since spike-specific TCR depth and breadth did not differ between the two schedules. The vaccinee samples were drawn from two UK trials, COV001 and COV002, one of which was a single-blind randomized controlled phase 2/3 trial testing AZD1222 (ChAdOx1 nCoV-19) in healthy adults. For TCRbeta chain sequencing, PBMC samples were collected from trial participants at day 0 and at day 28 after the second dose. General findings and caveats noted by the study authors: Epitopes outside the regions mutated in the B.1.351 and B.1.1.7 variants were reportedly recognized by nearly half of the unique spike-specific TCRs. Conclusions about previously exposed vaccinees are limited because only six or seven AZD1222 recipients were SARS-CoV-2 seropositive at baseline. Spike-specific TCR breadth and depth rose significantly after two AZD1222 doses compared with day 0 and with MenACWY recipients. Because no day 14 peak-response samples were available, the repertoires could be characterized only after the peak T cell response. Participants were mostly white British, with more females than males. The authors suggested clonal diversity may have been underestimated. In the small 56-69-year group, the increase in depth fell short of significance, most likely because of low power. CD4 TCRs associated with the vaccine covered the entire spike protein, and the dominant responses were in regions 160-218 and 743-854.

The CDR3 regions of human TCRbeta chains were analyzed by immunosequencing. Per the source publication's procedure: TCRs in the repertoires were matched against a reference library of SARS-CoV-2-specific TCRs that had been generated with the MIRA antigen-specificity platform. Breadth was defined as the fraction of unique TCRs that were SARS-CoV-2-associated. Depth was defined as the fraction of total T cells that were SARS-CoV-2-associated. Each spike-specific TCR was assigned to its reactive spike region and to a CD4 or CD8 class using the MIRA data. Log10-transformed breadth and depth values were compared by one-way ANOVA with Sidak's multiple comparisons tests. This immuneACCESS table, as held by TCRdb, lists in-frame sequences with V and J called but not all clones. Of the missing ones, under half trace to an unresolved V gene in checked studies; the others have no known cause. Clone size and the V and J calls come from that table; the DNA yielded D and trimming. The sample has 55,000 to 65,000 clones on record, 80% to 90% of them singletons. Of the sample, 5% to 6.5% falls within the top ten clones.

Taken from the germline V gene, the CDR1 and CDR2 loops are SGHTA and FQGNSA. The CDR3 covers 16 residues, taking in both the cysteine and the phenylalanine. The DNA shown is the 48-base CDR3, in frame from base 1. From V the trimming removes 4 bases and from J it removes 6 bases, while the gene matches leave 9 bases of the junction unaccounted for. Regarding this clone: It lacks a known antigen. The sample holds no much larger clone one base away, and base qualities are not on file.

Sample: peripheral blood, taken 28 days after the second AZD1222 dose. This TCR derives from an adult who received the AZD1222 COVID-19 vaccine. The receptor chain draws on TRBV7-2 and TRBJ2-1, with TRBD1 matching 10 junction bases. The DNA is as follows: TGTGCCAGCAGCTACACACCGGGACAGGGGAGCAATGAGCAGTTCTTC. Translation gives CASSYTPGQGSNEQFF.